A selection of T cell receptor beta chains follows, all from one sample in a study of regulatory T cells in long-lasting Graves disease. Using its own MiXCR run on the multiplex PCR reads, TCRdb lists one record per CDR3 protein. The sample contains over 250,000 distinct CDR3 sequences, 22% of which appear only once. Source: peripheral blood mononuclear cells (PBMCs), taken when the disease was refractory, from a patient treated with antithyroid drugs. These receptors were collected from a female donor with Graves disease. CDR3s leave out the opening cysteine and the closing phenylalanine or tryptophan.

>TRBV28|TRBJ1-4
VSSGQGQREKPF
>TRBV28|TRBJ1-4
ASSFREKLF
>TRBV29-1|TRBJ1-2
SVEGRDRGGYGYT
>TRBV7-2|TRBJ2-3
ASSLAGAIDTQY
>TRBV29-1|TRBJ1-1
SAPDSGGGAF
>TRBV19|TRBJ1-1
ASTQQGSNTEAF
>TRBV11-1|TRBJ2-4
ASSLAGSGLVIQY
>TRBV12-3/TRBV12-4|TRBJ1-1
ASRGVEGPLMTTEAF
>TRBV20-1|TRBJ2-2
SAQQGGSTGELF
>TRBV10-3|TRBJ2-7
AISESARFYEQY
>TRBV12-3/TRBV12-4|TRBJ2-5
ASSLERTSLETQY
>TRBV28|TRBJ2-4
ASSSTTPAKNIQY
>TRBV7-2|TRBJ2-7
ASSLGRQGLAYEQY
>TRBV20-1|TRBJ2-2
SARTANTGELF
>TRBV28|TRBJ1-2
ASSRQVDGYT
>TRBV5-6|TRBJ2-7
ASSFGPGSYEQY